The rows below give T cell receptor beta chains drawn from one sample of a study of Graves' ophthalmopathy and Graves' hyperthyroidism. TCRdb analysed the multiplex PCR reads with MiXCR anew, one entry per CDR3 protein. The data hold some 1.1 million distinct CDR3 sequences, with about two fifths observed a single time. Material for sequencing was peripheral blood or thyroid tissue (not recorded which). These receptors were collected from an adult man with Graves' hyperthyroidism. CDR3s leave out the opening cysteine and the closing phenylalanine or tryptophan.

V gene: TRBV15
J gene: TRBJ2-7
CDR3 length: 11
CDR3 protein: ATSTLGSYEQY

V gene: TRBV7-2
J gene: TRBJ2-7
CDR3 length: 13
CDR3 protein: ASSLANTGPYEQY

V gene: TRBV2
J gene: TRBJ1-4
CDR3 length: 12
CDR3 protein: ASSERLAKEKLF

V gene: TRBV12-3/TRBV12-4
J gene: TRBJ2-5
CDR3 length: 11
CDR3 protein: ASSFGQAETQY

V gene: TRBV7-2
J gene: TRBJ1-5
CDR3 length: 13
CDR3 protein: ASRKEHSSNQPQH

V gene: TRBV4-2
J gene: TRBJ1-5
CDR3 length: 13
CDR3 protein: ASSQVKGTHQPQH

V gene: TRBV20-1
J gene: TRBJ1-1
CDR3 length: 11
CDR3 protein: STKQGAFTEAF

V gene: TRBV19
J gene: TRBJ1-1
CDR3 length: 11
CDR3 protein: ASSIGGVAEAF

V gene: TRBV24-1
J gene: TRBJ2-2
CDR3 length: 14
CDR3 protein: ATSSAAGLAGGELF

V gene: TRBV20-1
J gene: TRBJ1-1
CDR3 length: 13
CDR3 protein: SASCAWGRNTEAF